The rows below give T cell receptor beta chains drawn from one sample of a study of T cell changes during pregnancy in multiple sclerosis. Profiled with immunoSEQ multiplex PCR; TCRdb holds only in-frame clones, not every one. The table records roughly 71,000 clones, approximately 90% of them present only once. Sequencing used peripheral blood, obtained in the first trimester of pregnancy. The source is a female donor in good health, enrolled as a control in a pregnancy study. The conserved cysteine and the conserved F or W are not part of the CDR3 here. Clone size, where shown, is once, few, many, or a class for clones that have expanded.

- TRBV2 AVTLGASGSTTGELF
- TRBV15 ATSNRERSYNEQF
- TRBV5-1 ASSLELADYNEQF
- TRBV6-1 ASSPDSYQETQY
once TRBV5-4 ASSVGLPLQTQY
- TRBV6-6 ASRVGGFDYGYT
- TRBV6-6 ASSSAQGDEQY
- TRBV29-1 SVEQTDTQY
- TRBV2 ASSGTGMGEQY
- TRBV6-6 ASSYSPGEGYT
- TRBV7-2 ASSLDGGLSSYEQY
- TRBV5-1 ASSLDPGGTGKGEY
- TRBV5-6 ASSLGGSNQPQH
- TRBV2 ASTTGGGPYEQY
- TRBV4-2 ASSQDSQETQY
- TRBV5-6 ASSLRRSGNTGELF
- TRBV11-2 ASSLSVGGQETQY
- TRBV19 ASSIGGSEQY
- TRBV7-2 ASSLAYRGSYNEQF
- TRBV7-9 ASSLAGVGVFQETQY
- TRBV2 ASSGQGEAF
- TRBV2 ASRSVGQEETQY
- TRBV5-1 ASTLTGGSYEQY
- TRBV6-5 ASSYTSGNQPQH
- TRBV2 ASSRDTWGNQPQH
- TRBV28 ASSPGAAGANVLT
few TRBV5-1 ASNADGGFAEAF
- TRBV9 ASSVGGGMETQY
- TRBV6-1 ASSEMYTYEKLF
- TRBV5-1 ASSLGGGAETQY
- TRBV28 ASSWLRGGQPQH
- TRBV7-2 ASSPQGYRGVGETQY
- TRBV4-2 ASSPRTNQETQY
- TRBV7-9 ASSPKQDRETQY
- TRBV11-2 ASSSRGDSNQPQH
- TRBV28 ASSSPLQTVNTEAF
- TRBV6-1 ASSAGIQTSAI
- TRBV5-4 ASRRDLPGEQY
- TRBV7-8 ASSTGLAGGFTDTQY
once TRBV5-1 ASSLGRNTGYT
- TRBV4-2 ASSQPERGNTEAF
- TRBV2 ASSDRGTNQETQY
- TRBV7-9 ASSRLGEALWEQY
- TRBV5-1 ASSFSYKDFNTGELF
- TRBV6-4 ASSDPPATGTEAF
- TRBV21-1 ASRPTDYSNQPQH
- TRBV7-2 ASSLVATEAF
- TRBV4-1 ASSPSLTKGAGEQY
- TRBV5-1 ASRIRENTGELF
- TRBV30 AWSAGQTPEKLF
- TRBV5-1 ASSLEGTVGNQPQH
- TRBV7-9 ASSLAESGEAF
- TRBV7-8 ASSTRSRPTNTEAF
- TRBV6-5 ASSDSGAGNQPQH
- TRBV25-1 ASSEYGSRLQGAGEQY
- TRBV15 ATSRDPGASGNTIY
- TRBV6-6 ASSRYGTSLSYEQY
few TRBV15 ATSTRGQAGLAF